The 18 T cell receptor beta chains below were found in one sample sequenced in a study of cytomegalovirus exposure and HLA in healthy donors. A multiplex PCR was run with 60 Vbeta primers and 13 Jbeta primers. The data were produced by immunoSEQ multiplex PCR, yet TCRdb's version contains in-frame clones alone and is incomplete. The sample consists of approximately 240,000 clones, approximately 82% of them appearing once. Sequencing was carried out using PBMCs. Receptors were obtained from a woman in her 40s in good health and CMV-seronegative.

This clone has a handful of counts. The chain employs TRBV28 and TRBJ1-2; possible D gene TRBD1, 5 bases. V lost 6 bases and J 3 bases, leaving 17 bases between the germline ends. CDR3 length: 15 residues. CDR1 and CDR2 (germline): MDHEN, SYDVKM. The CDR3 loop is CASSRPRGGDYGYTF. CDR3 bases: TGTGCCAGCAGCCGACCCCGGGGGGGGGACTATGGCTACACCTTC.

The chain recombines TRBV7-9 with TRBJ2-2, with D possibly being TRBD1 (6 bases). The CDR3 is 16 residues long. Deletions cut 0 bases from V and 6 bases from J, with 14 bases between. Per germline, CDR1 SEHNR and CDR2 FQNEAQ (reference sequence). This CDR3 is CASSLAWGRGPGELFF. CDR3 DNA: TGTGCCAGCAGCTTAGCCTGGGGGCGAGGACCCGGGGAGCTGTTTTTT.

The V call is TRBV25-1, the J call TRBJ1-5; D gene uncertain. Germline lookup yields CDR1 MGHDK and CDR2 SYGVNS. The CDR3 is 14 amino acids. With 4 bases removed from V and 1 base from J, the gap between germline ends came to 8 bases. Here the CDR3 DNA reads TGTGCCAGCAGTGCGGCGGGGAGCAATCAGCCCCAGCATTTT. It specifies CASSAAGSNQPQHF.

The chain employs TRBV7-2 and TRBJ2-7, with TRBD1 matching over 8 bases. The CDR3 contains 18 residues. Germline CDR1 and CDR2: SGHTA and FQGNSA. Trimming removed 3 bases from V and 6 bases from J; junction bases left unmatched: 19. The CDR3 is CASSFGGTGASGALEQYF. CDR3 bases: TGTGCCAGCAGCTTTGGGGGGACAGGTGCCTCCGGGGCGCTCGAGCAGTACTTC.

The table lists this clone with a few counts. V gene TRBV4-3 combines with J gene TRBJ1-3; TRBD1 is a possible D gene (6 bases). Trimming removed 0 bases from V and 7 bases from J, with 7 bases in between. Germline loops: CDR1 LGHNA, CDR2 YSLEER. CDR3 length equals 13 residues. CDR3: CASSQDRGNTIYF. The CDR3 DNA follows: TGCGCCAGCAGCCAAGACAGGGGTAACACCATATATTTT.

V usage is TRBV7-2 and J usage is TRBJ2-7; 11 bases fit TRBD2. V shed 5 bases and J 0 bases; nucleotides not matched to a gene: 3. The CDR3 extends over 15 amino acids. CDR1 and CDR2 from the germline V gene are SGHTA and FQGNSA. The DNA of the CDR3 is TGTGCCAGCAGCCCCGGGACTAGCGGCTCCTACGAGCAGTACTTC. This translates into CASSPGTSGSYEQYF.

This chain uses TRBV11-3 with TRBJ1-4, with D possibly matching TRBD1 (5 bases). Trimming stripped 4 bases from V and 6 bases from J, with 12 bases between. The germline gives CDR1 SGHNT, CDR2 YENEEA. The CDR3 loop spans 14 amino acids. The CDR3 nucleotides are TGTGCCAGCAGCTCGGACACCCGACATGAAAAACTGTTTTTT. This translates into CASSSDTRHEKLFF.

On this clone: This sample includes further DNA sequences coding for the same CDR3. The V and J genes are TRBV11-2 and TRBJ1-1, with D possibly matching TRBD1 (6 bases). Trimming shortened V by 0 bases and J by 8 bases, and 10 bases separated the two germline ends. CDR1 is SGHAT and CDR2 is FQNNGV in the germline V gene. CDR3 length: 13 amino acids. CDR3 sequence reads: CASSLERGGEAFF. The DNA of the CDR3 is TGTGCCAGCAGCTTAGAGAGGGGGGGAGAAGCTTTCTTT.

V gene TRBV7-3 combines with J gene TRBJ1-1, with 7 bases fitting TRBD1. This CDR3 spans 13 amino acids. Germline lookup yields CDR1 SGHTA and CDR2 FQGTGA. J was trimmed by 2 bases and V by 5 bases; bases with no gene match: 2. The CDR3 loop reads CASSRTGNTEAFF. For the CDR3, the DNA is TGTGCCAGCAGCAGGACAGGAAACACTGAAGCTTTCTTT.

The gene calls are TRBV27 and TRBJ1-1, with D uncertain. V was shortened by 5 bases and J by 6 bases, with 10 bases between the two germline ends. This CDR3 has 12 residues. Per germline, CDR1 MNHEY and CDR2 SMNVEV (reference sequence). The CDR3 DNA follows: TGTGCCAGCAGTAGAACCGGGTCTGAAGCTTTCTTT. This sequence encodes CASSRTGSEAFF.

This chain connects TRBV5-1 to TRBJ2-7; D possibly corresponds to TRBD1 (6 bases). CDR3 length: 14 residues. The germline gives CDR1 SGHRS, CDR2 YFSETQ. The germline V and J ends were trimmed by 1 base and 1 base, with 9 bases remaining between them. The CDR3 nucleotides read TGCGCCAGCAGCTTGCAGGGGAGATCCTACGAGCAGTACTTC. Its protein product is CASSLQGRSYEQYF.

This chain uses TRBV28 with TRBJ1-2, with TRBD1 matching 7 bases. This CDR3 has 13 amino acids. The trim removed 7 bases at V and 7 bases at J, leaving 9 bases unmatched. Germline assignment: CDR1 MDHEN and CDR2 SYDVKM. CDR3 in DNA: TGTGCCAGCAACAAAGACAGGGTCGGTGGCTACACCTTC. It is translated as CASNKDRVGGYTF.

The chain links TRBV7-3 to TRBJ2-7; 7 bases fit TRBD1. V was pared by 6 bases and J by 2 bases, with 13 bases of the junction left unmatched. The CDR3 spans 16 residues. The germline V gene has CDR1 SGHTA and CDR2 FQGTGA. Here the CDR3 reads CASRRNDRASTYEQYF. The CDR3, as DNA: TGTGCCAGCAGACGGAATGACAGGGCCTCCACCTACGAGCAGTACTTC.

The chain has TRBV11-2 and TRBJ1-2; D might be TRBD1 (5 bases). Germline lookup yields CDR1 SGHAT and CDR2 FQNNGV. Trimming cost V 7 bases and J 4 bases, with 13 bases left between them. CDR3 length: 13 residues. The CDR3 reads CASNSGTPYGYTF. CDR3 nucleotide sequence: TGTGCCAGCAACAGCGGGACCCCCTATGGCTACACCTTC. The complete variable domain, with remaining parts taken from reference TRBV11-2 and TRBJ1-2, reads EAGVAQSPRYKIIEKRQSVAFWCNPISGHATLYWYQQILGQGPKLLIQFQNNGVVDDSQLPKDRFSAERLKGVDSTLKIQPAKLEDSAVYLCASNSGTPYGYTFGSGTRLTVV.

The chain recombines TRBV5-1 with TRBJ2-3; D ambiguous. Germline V gene sequence: CDR1 SGHRS, CDR2 YFSETQ. The CDR3 contains 14 residues. The ends were cut back, 0 bases at V and 8 bases at J, with 13 bases in the middle. Here the CDR3 DNA reads TGCGCCAGCAGCTTGGCTACTGGTCGGGTTACGCAGTATTTT. This sequence encodes CASSLATGRVTQYF. The full variable domain, in which reference TRBV5-1 and TRBJ2-3 provide the parts outside the CDR3, is KAGVTQTPRYLIKTRGQQVTLSCSPISGHRSVSWYQQTPGQGLQFLFEYFSETQRNKGNFPGRFSGRQFSNSRSEMNVSTLELGDSALYLCASSLATGRVTQYFGPGTRLTVL.

This chain uses TRBV19 with TRBJ2-7, with D maybe TRBD2 (5 bases). The CDR3 runs 13 residues. Germline V CDR1 and CDR2: LNHDA, SQIVND (reference sequence). V lost 3 bases to trimming and J lost 0 bases, with 6 bases between them. The CDR3 bases are TGTGCCAGTAGTATGGGGAGCTCCTACGAGCAGTACTTC. It encodes CASSMGSSYEQYF.

This chain connects TRBV9 to TRBJ2-7; 11 nucleotides align to TRBD1. Germline assignment: CDR1 SGDLS and CDR2 YYNGEE. The length of the CDR3 is 14 residues. J lost 6 bases, V lost 4 bases, and 6 bases had no gene match. CDR3: CASSTGTGGFEQYF. CDR3 sequence (DNA): TGTGCCAGCAGCACCGGGACAGGGGGTTTCGAGCAGTACTTC.

The rearrangement links TRBV7-9 to TRBJ1-4; D gene ambiguous. This CDR3 comprises 13 residues. Germline V lookup: CDR1 SEHNR, CDR2 FQNEAQ (reference sequence). Trimming stripped 4 bases from V and 3 bases from J, with 6 bases between. This CDR3 reads CASSSQANEKLFF. The CDR3 DNA sequence: TGTGCCAGCAGCTCCCAGGCTAATGAAAAACTGTTTTTT.